This T cell receptor beta chain was profiled in a study of Ad26.COV2.S vaccination and SARS-CoV-2 variants. This clone showed up just once. The treatment was: some 20 received Ad26.COV2.S at low or high dose, single or two shots; roughly 5 received placebo; per-sample allocation not given. It was on day 63 after the first vaccine or placebo injection that samples were taken. TCRdb's table, derived via immunoSEQ multiplex PCR, lists solely in-frame clones and lacks some. This table has about 680,000 clones, around 92% appearing once. The receptor comes from a person between 18 and 59 years old who received the Ad26.COV2.S COVID-19 vaccine or a placebo. This sample comprised peripheral blood, obtained in a trial of Ad26.COV2.S vaccine versus placebo.

The CDR3 spells CASSLSGGADTQYF. The CDR3 DNA sequence: TGTGCCAGCAGTTTATCGGGGGGAGCAGATACGCAGTATTTT. V is TRBV27 and J is TRBJ2-3, with D perhaps TRBD2 (6 bases). The CDR3 covers 14 residues. V was pared by 0 bases and J by 4 bases, with 8 bases between. The germline CDR1 and CDR2 sequences are MNHEY and SMNVEV (reference sequence).